This T cell receptor beta chain was sequenced for a study of T cell responses to AZD1222 COVID-19 vaccine. The V end was cut by 0 bases, the J end by 1 base, with 9 bases between. This CDR3 contains 15 residues. The germline V gene has CDR1 LNHDA and CDR2 SQIVND (reference sequence). The repertoire was sequenced with immunoSEQ multiplex PCR; TCRdb's copy has only in-frame clones and lacks some. The sample yields over 140,000 clones, over 90% seen once. This clone was seen only a few times. Its specificity is unknown. Study outcomes and limitations: No day 14 peak samples; only post-peak repertoires were characterized. Per reports, nearly half of all spike-specific TCRs target regions that are unmutated in variants. A mostly white British donor set with more females was recruited, and clonal diversity was possibly underestimated. Just six AZD1222 recipients tested seropositive at baseline.

The chain combines TRBV19 with TRBJ1-1; D gene ambiguous. The sequence derives from an adult who received the AZD1222 COVID-19 vaccine. Sequencing was performed on peripheral blood, taken 28 days after the second AZD1222 dose. The CDR3 region has the DNA TGTGCCAGTAGTATAGACGCCCAGACGAACACTGAAGCTTTCTTT. Translation gives CASSIDAQTNTEAFF.